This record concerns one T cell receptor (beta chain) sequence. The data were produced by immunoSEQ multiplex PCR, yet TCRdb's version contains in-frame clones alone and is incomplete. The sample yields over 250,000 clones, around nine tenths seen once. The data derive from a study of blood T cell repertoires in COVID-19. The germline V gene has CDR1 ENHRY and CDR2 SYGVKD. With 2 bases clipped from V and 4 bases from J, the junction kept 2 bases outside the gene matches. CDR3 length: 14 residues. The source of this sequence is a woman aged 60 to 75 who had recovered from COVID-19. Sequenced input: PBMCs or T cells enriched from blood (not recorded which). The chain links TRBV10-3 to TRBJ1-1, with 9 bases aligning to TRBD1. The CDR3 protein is CAISEAGQGTEAFF. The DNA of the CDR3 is TGTGCCATCAGTGAGGCGGGACAGGGCACTGAAGCTTTCTTT.